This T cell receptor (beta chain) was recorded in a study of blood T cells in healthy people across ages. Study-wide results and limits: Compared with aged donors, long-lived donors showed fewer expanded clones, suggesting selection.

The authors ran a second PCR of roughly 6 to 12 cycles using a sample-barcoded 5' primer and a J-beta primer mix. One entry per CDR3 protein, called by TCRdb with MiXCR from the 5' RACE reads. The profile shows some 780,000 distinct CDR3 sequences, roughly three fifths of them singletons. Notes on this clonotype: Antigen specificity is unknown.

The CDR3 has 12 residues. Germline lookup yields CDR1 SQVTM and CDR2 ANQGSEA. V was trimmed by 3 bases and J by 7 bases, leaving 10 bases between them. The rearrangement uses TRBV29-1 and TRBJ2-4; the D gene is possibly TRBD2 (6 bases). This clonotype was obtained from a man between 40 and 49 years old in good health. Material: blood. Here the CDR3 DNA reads TGCAGCGTTGAGGTAGGAGGGAACATTCAGTACTTC. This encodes CSVEVGGNIQYF.